The 22 T cell receptor beta chains listed next were all sequenced from one sample in a study of post-analysis software for immune sequencing data. Study-level findings and limits: When patients were compared with controls, about 5 TRBV segments were more frequent, TRBV5-6, TRBV5-1 and TRBV20-1 among them.

Prepared libraries of TCR beta cDNA carried unique molecular identifiers. A single record per CDR3 protein comes from TCRdb applying MiXCR to the PCR reads. This table has about 430,000 distinct CDR3 sequences, approximately 38% appearing once. No antigen has been assigned to these receptors. Source material: blood. The receptors here all came from a girl aged 2 to 9 with multiple sclerosis.

The V and J genes are TRBV28 and TRBJ2-2, with D possibly TRBD1 on 6 matching bases. Germline V lookup: CDR1 MDHEN, CDR2 SYDVKM. The CDR3 consists of 14 residues. V was trimmed by 5 bases and J by 6 bases, leaving 13 bases between them. CDR3 sequence (DNA): TGTGCCAGCAGTCCGGGACATTCGGCCGGGGAGCTGTTTTTT. This sequence encodes CASSPGHSAGELFF.

This clonotype was seen a handful of times. The gene calls are TRBV4-3 and TRBJ2-1; weak D call: TRBD2 (6 bases). The V end was cut by 0 bases, the J end by 4 bases, with 7 bases between. The germline V gene encodes CDR1 LGHNA and CDR2 YSLEER. CDR3 length: 14 amino acids. The CDR3 region is CASSQDLAYNEQFF. CDR3 nucleotide sequence: TGCGCCAGCAGCCAAGACCTAGCGTACAATGAGCAGTTCTTC.

The rearrangement joins TRBV12-3 or TRBV12-4 to TRBJ2-5, with no clear D. Trimming pared 4 bases from V and 1 base from J, leaving 13 bases between. This CDR3 has 15 residues. CDR3 sequence reads: CASSSQGSTQETQYF. The CDR3 bases are TGTGCCAGCAGTTCCCAAGGATCTACCCAAGAGACCCAGTACTTC.

This chain joins TRBV20-1 and TRBJ2-7; D is uncertain. Between the trimmed V and J ends, which lost 4 bases and 2 bases, there was a span of 15 bases. Germline CDR1 is DFQATT and CDR2 is SNEGSKA (reference sequence). The CDR3 is 14 residues long. Here the CDR3 DNA reads TGCAGTGCTATCCGGCCGAAGGGCCCCTACGAGCAGTACTTC. Translation: CSAIRPKGPYEQYF.

This chain uses TRBV4-3 with TRBJ2-7; TRBD2 matches at 12 bases. The CDR3 is 15 amino acids. V gave up 3 bases and J gave up 4 bases; unmatched junction bases: 4. Germline values: CDR1 LGHNA, CDR2 YSLEER. The CDR3 is CASSHGLAGFYEQYF. CDR3 bases: TGCGCCAGCAGCCATGGACTAGCGGGGTTTTACGAGCAGTACTTC.

The J gene is TRBJ2-4, the V gene TRBV11-2; tentative D call: TRBD1 (6 bases). The germline V and J ends were trimmed by 1 base and 0 bases, with 13 bases remaining between them. The CDR3 runs to 17 residues. The V gene's germline CDR1 is SGHAT and CDR2 FQNNGV. CDR3 in amino acids: CASSLGPGALAKNIQYF. Written as DNA, the CDR3 is TGTGCCAGCAGCTTAGGCCCAGGGGCTCTAGCCAAAAACATTCAGTACTTC.

This clonotype was seen a few times. CDR3 protein: CASSSNPLAGGDEQFF. The CDR3 nucleotides are TGTGCCAGCAGTTCTAACCCTCTAGCGGGAGGTGACGAGCAGTTCTTC. The chain couples TRBV6-5 to TRBJ2-1; 11 bases map to TRBD2. After removal of 4 bases from V and 10 bases from J, the junction contained 12 bases not matched to a gene. The CDR3 spans 16 residues. Germline V lookup: CDR1 MNHEY, CDR2 SVGAGI.

The V call is TRBV5-1, the J call TRBJ2-1; tentatively, D is TRBD1 (7 bases). This CDR3 contains 17 residues. Germline CDR1 SGHRS, CDR2 YFSETQ. Trimming pared 4 bases from V and 4 bases from J, leaving 21 bases between. This CDR3 reads CASSTKGAGRLYNEQFF. The DNA of the CDR3 is TGCGCCAGCAGCACAAAGGGGGCGGGACGGCTTTACAATGAGCAGTTCTTC.

This clonotype showed up just a few times. The chain combines TRBV10-3 with TRBJ2-7; D not certain. Trimming stripped 6 bases from V and 1 base from J, with 19 bases between. Per germline, CDR1 ENHRY and CDR2 SYGVKD. The CDR3 runs to 16 residues. The CDR3 reads CAISLSTSSFSYEQYF. CDR3 nucleotide sequence: TGTGCCATCAGCCTATCGACTTCGAGCTTTTCCTACGAGCAGTACTTC.

V and J are TRBV9 and TRBJ2-5, with D possibly matching TRBD2 (5 bases). The assigned J gene may be wrong: the sequence end matches TRBJ2-7 better. CDR1 and CDR2 from the germline V gene are SGDLS and YYNGEE. The CDR3 covers 15 residues. CDR3 residues: CASSVESSTHYEQYF. The CDR3 DNA is TGTGCCAGCAGCGTAGAATCTAGCACCCACTACGAGCAGTACTTC.

J is TRBJ2-3 and V is TRBV2, with 8 bases lining up with TRBD2. Looked up from germline, CDR1 is SNHLY and CDR2 is FYNNEI. The CDR3 extends over 17 amino acids. Germline trimming cut 9 bases from V and 2 bases from J; bases unmatched to any gene: 16. The CDR3 protein is CARRSTETSAFTDTQYF. CDR3 bases: TGTGCCAGAAGGTCGACGGAGACTAGCGCTTTCACAGATACGCAGTATTTT. Full variable domain (rest looked up from reference TRBV2 and TRBJ2-3): EPEVTQTPSHQVTQMGQEVILRCVPISNHLYFYWYRQILGQKVEFLVSFYNNEISEKSEIFDDQFSVERPDGSNFTLKIRSTKLEDSAMYFCARRSTETSAFTDTQYFGPGTRLTVL.

Written as DNA, the CDR3 is TGCAGTGCGGGCCTACCTAACAATGAGCAGTTCTTC. Amino acids: CSAGLPNNEQFF. This rearrangement joins TRBV20-1 to TRBJ2-1; D ambiguous. Germline V gene data show CDR1 as DFQATT and CDR2 as SNEGSKA (reference sequence). V lost 6 bases to trimming and J lost 5 bases, with 11 bases between them. This CDR3 contains 12 residues.

Only a few counts were recorded for this clonotype. The chain carries TRBV20-1 and TRBJ2-3; possibly TRBD2 for D (6 bases). From germline, CDR1 is DFQATT and CDR2 SNEGSKA (reference sequence). CDR3 length: 14 amino acids. Trimming shortened V by 6 bases and J by 1 base, and 14 bases separated the two germline ends. The CDR3 nucleotides read TGCAGTGCCCCCGGCGGGGTACGCACAGATACGCAGTATTTT. This sequence encodes CSAPGGVRTDTQYF.

The rearrangement links TRBV20-1 to TRBJ2-3; no reliable D call. The V gene lost 3 bases and the J gene lost 2 bases, with 12 bases spanning the gap. CDR1 and CDR2 from the germline V gene are DFQATT and SNEGSKA (reference sequence). This CDR3 is 14 amino acids long. The CDR3 spells CSARMASNTDTQYF. CDR3 sequence (DNA): TGCAGTGCTAGGATGGCGAGTAACACAGATACGCAGTATTTT.

This chain connects TRBV12-3 or TRBV12-4 to TRBJ2-5, with no clear D. V lost 3 bases and J lost 1, with 12 bases in between. The CDR3 is 15 amino acids. As DNA, the CDR3 is TGTGCCAGCAGTTTCCAGATCTCCCTCCAAGAGACCCAGTACTTC. This gives the protein CASSFQISLQETQYF.

This clonotype was detected only a few times. V gene TRBV29-1 combines with J gene TRBJ1-2; TRBD1 might be the D (5 bases). This CDR3 comprises 12 residues. Trimming pared 6 bases from V and 4 bases from J, leaving 12 bases between. Germline loops: CDR1 SQVTM, CDR2 ANQGSEA. This CDR3 reads CSVGEGLYGYTF. In nucleotides, the CDR3 is TGCAGCGTAGGGGAGGGGCTCTATGGCTACACCTTC.

The chain employs TRBV27 and TRBJ1-5; unclear D gene. CDR3 length equals 14 residues. V was shortened by 5 bases and J by 2 bases, with 10 bases between the two germline ends. Germline assignment: CDR1 MNHEY and CDR2 SMNVEV (reference sequence). The CDR3: CASSRLRGNQPQHF. In nucleotides, the CDR3 is TGTGCCAGCAGTAGGTTGAGGGGCAATCAGCCCCAGCATTTT.

This clonotype was counted between two and nine times. The rearrangement links TRBV4-3 to TRBJ2-7, with 13 bases fitting TRBD2. The CDR3 consists of 21 residues. Germline assignment: CDR1 LGHNA and CDR2 YSLEER. V dropped 1 base and J dropped 2; count of bases not matched to a gene: 17. CDR3 nucleotides: TGCGCCAGCAGCCAAGGTCTTAACTGGGGACTAGCGGGAAGCCGCCCCTACGAGCAGTACTTC. It codes for CASSQGLNWGLAGSRPYEQYF.

This clonotype was picked up a small number of times. The CDR3 protein is CATRGDRSSPAFGTDTQYF. Written as DNA, the CDR3 is TGTGCCACCCGAGGGGATCGGTCCAGCCCGGCGTTTGGCACAGATACGCAGTATTTT. The gene calls are TRBV11-1 and TRBJ2-3; D tentatively fits TRBD1 or TRBD2 (5 bases each). This CDR3 is 19 amino acids long. Germline V gene data show CDR1 as SGHAT and CDR2 as FQDESV (reference sequence). V was pared by 10 bases and J by 1 base, with 30 bases between.

This clonotype occurred a few times. This rearrangement joins TRBV4-3 to TRBJ2-7; no definite D call. Germline V lookup: CDR1 LGHNA, CDR2 YSLEER. Trimming left V 4 bases short and J 1 base short, with 11 bases between. The CDR3 contains 14 residues. CDR3 coding DNA: TGCGCCAGCAGCCGCGGCGCGAGGTCCTACGAGCAGTACTTC. It is translated as CASSRGARSYEQYF.

This clonotype was counted between two and nine times. The chain links TRBV7-8 to TRBJ2-7; 10 bases map to TRBD2. V gave up 1 base and J gave up 1 base; unmatched junction bases: 10. The V gene's germline CDR1 is SGHVS and CDR2 FQNEAQ. The CDR3 has 18 residues. CDR3 residues: CASSLELPWTSGSYEQYF. The CDR3 nucleotides read TGTGCCAGCAGCTTAGAACTGCCGTGGACTAGCGGTTCCTACGAGCAGTACTTC.

This chain connects TRBV19 to TRBJ2-3, with 9 bases aligning to TRBD1. Per the germline V gene, CDR1 is LNHDA and CDR2 is SQIVND (reference sequence). Trimming cost V 6 bases and J 5 bases; bases outside gene matches: 18. This CDR3 region has 18 residues. The CDR3 protein is CASSLPPGQGTVVDTQYF. In DNA form, the CDR3 reads TGTGCCAGTAGCCTCCCACCCGGACAGGGGACTGTAGTAGATACGCAGTATTTT.